Included here is one TCR beta chain sequence, with context. Profiled with immunoSEQ multiplex PCR; TCRdb holds only in-frame clones, not every one. The sample consists of 95,000 or so clones, about 84% of them appearing once. V was pared by 10 bases and J by 2 bases, with 14 bases between. This CDR3 has 14 amino acids. Germline V gene lookup returns CDR1 MNHEY and CDR2 SMNVEV (reference sequence). This specimen comes from a study of blood T cell repertoires in COVID-19. Study context: PBMCs, B-cell-depleted T cells, or T cells were the source of the cDNA or gDNA that made up the material.

The sequence derives from a man older than 75 with active or convalescent COVID-19. Source material: peripheral blood. This chain joins TRBV27 and TRBJ2-2; D is possibly TRBD1 (5 bases). The CDR3 coding sequence is TGTGCCATTTCACTCCAGGGTAACACCGGGGAGCTGTTTTTT. It encodes CAISLQGNTGELFF.